What follows is one TCR beta chain and its context. Its antigen remains unknown. Primers for the PCR totalled 60 Vbeta and 13 Jbeta. Profiled with immunoSEQ multiplex PCR; TCRdb holds only in-frame clones, not every one. The sample yields about 140,000 clones, over 70% seen once. This entry comes from a study of cytomegalovirus exposure and HLA in healthy donors. Study information: About 85 million unique TCRs from HLA-typed donors were held in an early release of data. General study results and limits: In a later analysis, several top co-occurrence clusters appeared linked to parvovirus B19, influenza, CMV and Epstein-Barr virus.

The CDR3 has 18 amino acids. Germline-derived CDR1 and CDR2 are SQVTM and ANQGSEA. The junction had 16 bases not matched to a gene; V was cut back by 7 bases and J by 0 bases. The specimen was PBMCs. The chain uses TRBV29-1 and TRBJ2-1, with 9 bases identical to TRBD1. This clonotype originated in a man aged 30-40 years in good health and CMV-seronegative. This chain's CDR3 is CSATGQGRGQSSYNEQFF. In DNA, the CDR3 is TGCAGCGCTACTGGACAGGGGCGGGGACAAAGCTCCTACAATGAGCAGTTCTTC.